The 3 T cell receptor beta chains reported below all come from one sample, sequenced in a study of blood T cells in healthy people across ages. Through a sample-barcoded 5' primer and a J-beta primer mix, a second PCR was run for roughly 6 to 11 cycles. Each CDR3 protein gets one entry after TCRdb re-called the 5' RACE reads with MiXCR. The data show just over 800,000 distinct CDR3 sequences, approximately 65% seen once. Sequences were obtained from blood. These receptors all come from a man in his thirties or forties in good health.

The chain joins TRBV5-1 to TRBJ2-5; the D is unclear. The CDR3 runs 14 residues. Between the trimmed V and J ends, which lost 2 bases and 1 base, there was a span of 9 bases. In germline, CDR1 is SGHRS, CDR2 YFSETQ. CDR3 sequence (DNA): TGCGCCAGCAGCTTCTCAGAGCCCCAAGAGACCCAGTACTTC. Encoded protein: CASSFSEPQETQYF.

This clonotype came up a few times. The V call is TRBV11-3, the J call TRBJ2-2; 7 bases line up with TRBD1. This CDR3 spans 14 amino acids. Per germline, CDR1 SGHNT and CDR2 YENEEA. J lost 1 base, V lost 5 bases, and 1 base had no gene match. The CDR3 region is CASSRTGNTGELFF. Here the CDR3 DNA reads TGTGCCAGCAGCCGGACAGGGAACACCGGGGAGCTGTTTTTT.

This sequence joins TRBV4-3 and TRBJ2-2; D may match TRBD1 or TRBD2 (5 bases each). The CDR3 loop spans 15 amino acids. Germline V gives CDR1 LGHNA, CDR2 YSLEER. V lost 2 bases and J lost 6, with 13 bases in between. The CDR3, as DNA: TGCGCCAGCAGCCAAAGGGACCCCCCGCCCGGGGAGCTGTTTTTT. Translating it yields CASSQRDPPPGELFF.